The sample holds a few counts of the clone carrying this T cell receptor beta chain. What it binds is not known. This sample is part of a study of CD8 T cells in ankylosing spondylitis. The length of the CDR3 is 14 residues. Germline V gives CDR1 MRHNA, CDR2 SNTAGT. V trimming: 4 bases; J trimming: 7 bases; junction bases outside the gene matches: 4. Quantitative 5'-RACE with molecular barcodes produced the TCR beta libraries. TCRdb passed the 5' RACE reads through MiXCR, listing each CDR3 protein once. The sample holds some 350,000 distinct CDR3 sequences, over 12% seen once. Study-level results: Apparently characteristic of ankylosing spondylitis blood was a TCR beta motif (about 8 highly homologous variants).

This TCR came from a male donor with ankylosing spondylitis or in good health (not recorded which). The genes are TRBV6-4 and TRBJ2-2; 9 bases map to TRBD2. Sample: blood, either unsorted or a sorted T cell fraction (not recorded which). This chain's CDR3 is CASSASGRHGELFF. CDR3 DNA: TGTGCCAGCAGTGCCAGCGGGAGGCACGGGGAGCTGTTTTTT.